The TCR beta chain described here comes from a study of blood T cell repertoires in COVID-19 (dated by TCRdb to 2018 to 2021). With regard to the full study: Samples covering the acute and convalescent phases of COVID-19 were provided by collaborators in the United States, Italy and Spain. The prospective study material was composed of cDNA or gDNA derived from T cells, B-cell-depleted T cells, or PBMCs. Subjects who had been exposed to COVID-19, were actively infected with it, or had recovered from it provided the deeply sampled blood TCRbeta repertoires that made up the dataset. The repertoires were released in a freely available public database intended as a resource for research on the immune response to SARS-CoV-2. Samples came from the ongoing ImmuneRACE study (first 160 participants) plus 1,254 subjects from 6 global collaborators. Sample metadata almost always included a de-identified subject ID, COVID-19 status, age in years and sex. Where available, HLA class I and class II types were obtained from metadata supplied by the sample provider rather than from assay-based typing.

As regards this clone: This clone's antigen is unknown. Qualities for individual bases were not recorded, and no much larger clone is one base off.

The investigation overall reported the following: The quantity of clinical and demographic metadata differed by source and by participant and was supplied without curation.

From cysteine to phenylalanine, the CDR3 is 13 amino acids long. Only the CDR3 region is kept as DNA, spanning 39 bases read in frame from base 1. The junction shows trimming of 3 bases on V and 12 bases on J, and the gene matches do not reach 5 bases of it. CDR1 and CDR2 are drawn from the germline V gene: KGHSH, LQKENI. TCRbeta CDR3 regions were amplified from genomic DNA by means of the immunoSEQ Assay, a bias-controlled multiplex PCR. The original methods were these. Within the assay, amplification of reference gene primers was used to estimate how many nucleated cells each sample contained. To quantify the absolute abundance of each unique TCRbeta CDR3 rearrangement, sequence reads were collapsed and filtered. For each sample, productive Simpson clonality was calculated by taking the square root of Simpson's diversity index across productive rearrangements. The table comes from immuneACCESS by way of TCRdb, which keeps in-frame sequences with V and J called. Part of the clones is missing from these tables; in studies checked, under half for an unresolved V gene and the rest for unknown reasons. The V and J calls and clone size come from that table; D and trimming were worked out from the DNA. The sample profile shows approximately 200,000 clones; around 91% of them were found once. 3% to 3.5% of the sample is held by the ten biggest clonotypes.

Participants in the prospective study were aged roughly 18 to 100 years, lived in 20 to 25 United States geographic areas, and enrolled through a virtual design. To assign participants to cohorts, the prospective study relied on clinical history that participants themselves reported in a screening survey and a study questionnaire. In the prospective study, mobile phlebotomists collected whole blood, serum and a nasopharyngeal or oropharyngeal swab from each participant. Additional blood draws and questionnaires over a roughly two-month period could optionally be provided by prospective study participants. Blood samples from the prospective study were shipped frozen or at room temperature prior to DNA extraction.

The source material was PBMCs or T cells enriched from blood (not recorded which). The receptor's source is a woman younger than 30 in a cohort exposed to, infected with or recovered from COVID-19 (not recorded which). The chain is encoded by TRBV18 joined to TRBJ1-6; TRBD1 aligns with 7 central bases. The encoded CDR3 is CASSPGTELPLHF. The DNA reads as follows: TGTGCCAGCTCACCGGGGACAGAATTACCCCTCCACTTT.